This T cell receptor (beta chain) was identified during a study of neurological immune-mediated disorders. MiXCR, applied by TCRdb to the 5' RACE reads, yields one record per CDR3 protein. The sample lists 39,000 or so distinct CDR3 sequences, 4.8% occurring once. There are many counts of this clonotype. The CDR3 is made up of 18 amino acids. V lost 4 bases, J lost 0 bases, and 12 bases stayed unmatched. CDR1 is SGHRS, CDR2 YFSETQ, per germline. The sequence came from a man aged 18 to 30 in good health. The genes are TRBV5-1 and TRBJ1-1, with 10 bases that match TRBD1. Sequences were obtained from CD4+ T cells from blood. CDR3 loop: CASSTHRDRGLLNTEAFF. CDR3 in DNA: TGCGCCAGCAGCACTCACCGGGACAGGGGTCTACTGAACACTGAAGCTTTCTTT. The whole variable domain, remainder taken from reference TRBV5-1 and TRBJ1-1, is KAGVTQTPRYLIKTRGQQVTLSCSPISGHRSVSWYQQTPGQGLQFLFEYFSETQRNKGNFPGRFSGRQFSNSRSEMNVSTLELGDSALYLCASSTHRDRGLLNTEAFFGQGTRLTVV.